Following are 6 T cell receptor beta chains from one sample sequenced in a study of T cell responses to AZD1222 COVID-19 vaccine. Repertoires were generated with immunoSEQ multiplex PCR, while TCRdb's copy carries only in-frame clones and drops some. The data hold about 53,000 clones, with about 88% observed a single time. Sample: peripheral blood, taken on day 0 of AZD1222 vaccination. These receptors originate from an adult in good health.

The DNA for the CDR3 is TGTGCCAGCAGTTTAGGGGGGGGAATTAAAGCTTTCTTT. Protein product: CASSLGGGIKAFF. The chain uses TRBV12-3 or TRBV12-4 and TRBJ1-1; perhaps TRBD1 as D (5 bases). V was shortened by 1 base and J by 9 bases, with 12 bases between the two germline ends. The CDR3 has 13 amino acids.

The rearrangement uses TRBV11-3 and TRBJ2-3; TRBD2 matches at 8 bases. The CDR3 has 15 residues. Germline values: CDR1 SGHNT, CDR2 YENEEA. V shed 3 bases, J shed 4 bases, and the junction held 6 bases outside the gene matches. The CDR3 loop reads CASSFTLAEADTQYF. In DNA form, the CDR3 reads TGTGCCAGCAGCTTCACACTAGCGGAGGCAGATACGCAGTATTTT.

The chain joins TRBV25-1 to TRBJ2-1; D is possibly TRBD1 or TRBD2 (5 bases each). Per the germline V gene, CDR1 is MGHDK and CDR2 is SYGVNS. The germline V and J ends were trimmed by 5 bases and 1 base, with 12 bases remaining between them. The CDR3 has 15 residues. CDR3: CASSPHGASYNEQFF. In DNA, the CDR3 is TGTGCCAGCAGTCCCCACGGGGCGTCCTACAATGAGCAGTTCTTC.

The CDR3 spells CASSFPVGENEKLFF. The CDR3 nucleotides are TGTGCCAGCAGTTTTCCGGTGGGGGAGAATGAAAAACTGTTTTTT. The chain employs TRBV28 and TRBJ1-4; TRBD1 might be the D (5 bases). The CDR3 runs to 15 residues. Germline values: CDR1 MDHEN, CDR2 SYDVKM. V was cut by 3 bases and J by 5 bases, with 13 bases left in between.

V and J are TRBV7-2 and TRBJ2-7; 7 positions match TRBD1. CDR3 length: 15 residues. J was trimmed by 2 bases and V by 5 bases; bases with no gene match: 9. Looked up from germline, CDR1 is SGHTA and CDR2 is FQGNSA. CDR3 sequence: CASSQGTEPTYEQYF. The CDR3 DNA is TGTGCCAGCAGCCAGGGGACAGAACCCACCTACGAGCAGTACTTC.

CDR3 protein: CASSQDVGAGEDTQYF. CDR3 coding DNA: TGTGCCAGCAGCCAAGATGTGGGAGCGGGAGAAGATACGCAGTATTTT. The J gene is TRBJ2-3, the V gene TRBV3-1 (or the pseudogene TRBV3-2); TRBD2 aligns across 8 bases. CDR1 is LGHDT, CDR2 YNNKEL, per germline (reference sequence). J lost 5 bases, V lost 0 bases, and 7 bases had no gene match. The CDR3 is 16 residues long.